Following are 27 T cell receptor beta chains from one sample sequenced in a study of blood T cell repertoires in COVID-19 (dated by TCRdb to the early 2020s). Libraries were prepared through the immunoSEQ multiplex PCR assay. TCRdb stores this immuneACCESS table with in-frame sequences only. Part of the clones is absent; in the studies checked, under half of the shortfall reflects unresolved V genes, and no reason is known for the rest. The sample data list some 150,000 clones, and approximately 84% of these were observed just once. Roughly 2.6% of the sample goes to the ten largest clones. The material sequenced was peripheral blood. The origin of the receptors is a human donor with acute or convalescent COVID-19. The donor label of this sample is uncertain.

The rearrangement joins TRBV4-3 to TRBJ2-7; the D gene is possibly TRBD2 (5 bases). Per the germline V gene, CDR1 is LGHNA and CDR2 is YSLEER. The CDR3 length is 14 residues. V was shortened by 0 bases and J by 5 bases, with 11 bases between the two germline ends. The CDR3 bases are TGCGCCAGCAGCCAAGATCGAGGGCATAACGAGCAGTACTTC. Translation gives CASSQDRGHNEQYF.

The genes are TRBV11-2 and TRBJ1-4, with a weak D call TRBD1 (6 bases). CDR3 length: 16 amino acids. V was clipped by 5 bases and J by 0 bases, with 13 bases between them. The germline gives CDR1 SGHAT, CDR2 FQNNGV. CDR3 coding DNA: TGTGCCAGCAGCCCCGGACAGAAGACAACTAATGAAAAACTGTTTTTT. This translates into CASSPGQKTTNEKLFF. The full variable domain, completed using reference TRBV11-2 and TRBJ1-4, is EAGVAQSPRYKIIEKRQSVAFWCNPISGHATLYWYQQILGQGPKLLIQFQNNGVVDDSQLPKDRFSAERLKGVDSTLKIQPAKLEDSAVYLCASSPGQKTTNEKLFFGSGTQLSVL.

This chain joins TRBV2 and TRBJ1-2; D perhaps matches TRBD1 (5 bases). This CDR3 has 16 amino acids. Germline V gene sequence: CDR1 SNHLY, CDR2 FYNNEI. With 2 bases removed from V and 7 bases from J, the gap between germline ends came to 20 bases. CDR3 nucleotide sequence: TGTGCCAGCAGTGAATTCCTTCTGTCTACGGGGGGTGGCTACACCTTC. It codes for CASSEFLLSTGGGYTF.

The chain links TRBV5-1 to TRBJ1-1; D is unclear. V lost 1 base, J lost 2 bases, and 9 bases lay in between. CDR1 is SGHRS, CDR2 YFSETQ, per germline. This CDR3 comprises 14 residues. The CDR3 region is CASSLPGVNTEAFF. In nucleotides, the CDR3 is TGCGCCAGCAGCTTGCCCGGGGTTAACACTGAAGCTTTCTTT.

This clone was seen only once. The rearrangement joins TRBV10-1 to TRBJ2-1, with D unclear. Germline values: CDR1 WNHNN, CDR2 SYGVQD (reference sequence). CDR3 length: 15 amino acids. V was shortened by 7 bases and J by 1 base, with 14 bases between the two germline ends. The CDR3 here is CASTRASQSYNEQFF. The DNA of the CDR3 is TGCGCCAGCACTAGAGCAAGTCAGTCCTACAATGAGCAGTTCTTC.

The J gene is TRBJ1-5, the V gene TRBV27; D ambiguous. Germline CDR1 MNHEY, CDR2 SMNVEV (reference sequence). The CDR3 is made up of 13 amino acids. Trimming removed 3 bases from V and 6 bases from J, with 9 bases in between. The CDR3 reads CASSLREGQPQHF. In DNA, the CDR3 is TGTGCCAGCAGTTTGCGGGAGGGTCAGCCCCAGCATTTT.

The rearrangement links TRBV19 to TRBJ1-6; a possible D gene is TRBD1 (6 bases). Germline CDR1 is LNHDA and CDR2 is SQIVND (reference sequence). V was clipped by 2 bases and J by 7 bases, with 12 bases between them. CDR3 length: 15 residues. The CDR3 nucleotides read TGTGCCAGTAGTATACTGGCACAGGGAAATTCACCCCTCCACTTT. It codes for CASSILAQGNSPLHF. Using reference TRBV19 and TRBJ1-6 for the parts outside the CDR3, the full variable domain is DGGITQSPKYLFRKEGQNVTLSCEQNLNHDAMYWYRQDPGQGLRLIYYSQIVNDFQKGDIAEGYSVSREKKESFPLTVTSAQKNPTAFYLCASSILAQGNSPLHFGNGTRLTVT.

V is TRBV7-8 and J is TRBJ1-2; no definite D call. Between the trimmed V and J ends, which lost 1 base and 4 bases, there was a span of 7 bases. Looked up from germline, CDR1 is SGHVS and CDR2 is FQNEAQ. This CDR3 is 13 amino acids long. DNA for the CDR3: TGTGCCAGCAGCTTAGAACAGCTCTATGGCTACACCTTC. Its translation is CASSLEQLYGYTF.

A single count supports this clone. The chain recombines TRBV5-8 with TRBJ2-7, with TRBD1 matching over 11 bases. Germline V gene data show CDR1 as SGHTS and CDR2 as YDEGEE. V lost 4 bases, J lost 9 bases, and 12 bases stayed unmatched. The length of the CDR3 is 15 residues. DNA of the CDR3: TGTGCCAGCAGCCTACCCGGGACAGGGGGAGGTCGGCAGTACGTC. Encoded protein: CASSLPGTGGGRQYV.

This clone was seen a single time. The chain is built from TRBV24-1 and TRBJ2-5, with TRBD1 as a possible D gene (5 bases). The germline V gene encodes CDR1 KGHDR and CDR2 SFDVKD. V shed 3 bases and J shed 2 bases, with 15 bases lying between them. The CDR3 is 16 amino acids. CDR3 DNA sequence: TGTGCCACCAGTGATCCGGCCCTGGGGCAACAAGAGACCCAGTACTTC. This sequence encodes CATSDPALGQQETQYF.

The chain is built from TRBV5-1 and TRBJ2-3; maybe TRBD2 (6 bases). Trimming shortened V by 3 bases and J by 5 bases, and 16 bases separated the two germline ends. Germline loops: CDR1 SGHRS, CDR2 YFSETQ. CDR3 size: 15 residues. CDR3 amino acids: CASSSTGVRGDTQYF. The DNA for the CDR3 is TGCGCCAGCAGCTCTACGGGGGTCCGAGGAGATACGCAGTATTTT.

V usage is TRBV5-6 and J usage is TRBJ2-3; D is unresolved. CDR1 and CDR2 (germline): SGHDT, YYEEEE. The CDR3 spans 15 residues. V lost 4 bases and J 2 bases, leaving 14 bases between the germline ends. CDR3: CASSGDRFLTDTQYF. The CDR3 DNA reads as TGTGCCAGCAGCGGAGACCGATTCCTCACAGATACGCAGTATTTT.

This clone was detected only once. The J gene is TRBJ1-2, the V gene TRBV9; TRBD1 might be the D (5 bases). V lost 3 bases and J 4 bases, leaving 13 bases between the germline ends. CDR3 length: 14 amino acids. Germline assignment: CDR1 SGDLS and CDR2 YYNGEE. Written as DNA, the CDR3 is TGTGCCAGCAGCGGAACCGCGGGGGGCTATGGCTACACCTTC. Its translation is CASSGTAGGYGYTF.

The CDR3 bases are TGTGCCAGCAGCTTGCCTCTAAGTTTCTCTGGGGCCAACGTCCTGACTTTC. Its translation: CASSLPLSFSGANVLTF. The rearrangement joins TRBV5-8 to TRBJ2-6; D is uncertain. Deletions cut 1 base from V and 0 bases from J, with 11 bases between. CDR1 and CDR2 (germline): SGHTS, YDEGEE. This CDR3 has 17 amino acids.

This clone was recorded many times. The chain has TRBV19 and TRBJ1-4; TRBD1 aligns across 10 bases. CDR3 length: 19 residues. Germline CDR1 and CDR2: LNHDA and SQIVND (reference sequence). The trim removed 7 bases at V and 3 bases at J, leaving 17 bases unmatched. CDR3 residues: CASTHLPGQGFRANEKLFF. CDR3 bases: TGTGCCAGTACCCATTTACCGGGACAGGGGTTCAGGGCTAATGAAAAACTGTTTTTT.

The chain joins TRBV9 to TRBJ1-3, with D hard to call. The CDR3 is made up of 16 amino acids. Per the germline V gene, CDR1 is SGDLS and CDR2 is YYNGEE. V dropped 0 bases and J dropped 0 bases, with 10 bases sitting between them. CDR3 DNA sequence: TGTGCCAGCAGCGTAGATAATAGCGGCTCTGGAAACACCATATATTTT. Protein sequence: CASSVDNSGSGNTIYF.

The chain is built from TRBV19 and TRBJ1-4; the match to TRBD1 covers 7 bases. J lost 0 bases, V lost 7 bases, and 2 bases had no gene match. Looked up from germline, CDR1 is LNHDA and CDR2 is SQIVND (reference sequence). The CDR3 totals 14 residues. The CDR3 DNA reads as TGTGCCAGTACCGACAGGGCAACTAATGAAAAACTGTTTTTT. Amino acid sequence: CASTDRATNEKLFF.

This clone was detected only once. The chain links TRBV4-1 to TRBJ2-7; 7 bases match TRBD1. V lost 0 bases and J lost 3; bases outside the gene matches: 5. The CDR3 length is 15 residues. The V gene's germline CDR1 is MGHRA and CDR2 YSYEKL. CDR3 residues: CASSQDRGQYYEQYF. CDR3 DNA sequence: TGCGCCAGCAGCCAAGATCGGGGACAGTACTACGAGCAGTACTTC.

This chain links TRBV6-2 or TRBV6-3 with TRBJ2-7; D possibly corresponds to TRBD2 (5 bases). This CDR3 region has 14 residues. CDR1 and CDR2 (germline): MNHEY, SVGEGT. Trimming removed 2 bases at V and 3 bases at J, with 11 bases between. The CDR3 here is CASSYEGSRYEQYV. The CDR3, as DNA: TGTGCCAGCAGTTACGAGGGTAGCCGCTACGAGCAGTACGTC.

Written as DNA, the CDR3 is TGTGCCAGCAGTGATTCCAGGGTACGAGAAAAACTGTTTTTT. Translated, it gives CASSDSRVREKLFF. The gene calls are TRBV25-1 and TRBJ1-4; D is possibly TRBD1 (5 bases). The germline V and J ends were trimmed by 3 bases and 8 bases, with 13 bases remaining between them. Germline CDR1 MGHDK, CDR2 SYGVNS. The CDR3 covers 14 residues.

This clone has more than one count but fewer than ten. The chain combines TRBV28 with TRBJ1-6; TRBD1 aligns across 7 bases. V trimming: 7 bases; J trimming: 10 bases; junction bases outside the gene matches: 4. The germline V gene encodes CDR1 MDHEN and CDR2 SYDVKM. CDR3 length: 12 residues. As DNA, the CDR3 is TGTGCCAGCAAGGGGGCTGAATCACCCCTCCACTTT. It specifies CASKGAESPLHF.

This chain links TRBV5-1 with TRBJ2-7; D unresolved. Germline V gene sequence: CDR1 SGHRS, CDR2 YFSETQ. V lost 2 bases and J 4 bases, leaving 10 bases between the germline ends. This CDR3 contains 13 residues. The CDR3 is CASSFDTSYEQYF. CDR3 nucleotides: TGCGCCAGCAGCTTTGATACAAGTTACGAGCAGTACTTC.

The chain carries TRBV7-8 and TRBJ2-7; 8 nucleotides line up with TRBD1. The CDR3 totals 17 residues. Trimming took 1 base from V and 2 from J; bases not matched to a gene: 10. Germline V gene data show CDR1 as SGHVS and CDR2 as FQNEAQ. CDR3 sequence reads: CASSLGWTGTPTYEQYF. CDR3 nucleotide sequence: TGTGCCAGCAGCTTAGGGTGGACAGGGACGCCCACCTACGAGCAGTACTTC.

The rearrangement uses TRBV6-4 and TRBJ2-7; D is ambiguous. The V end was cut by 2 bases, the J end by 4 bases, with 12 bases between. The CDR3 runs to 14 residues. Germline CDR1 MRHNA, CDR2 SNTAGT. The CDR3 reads CASSDLAGYYEQYV. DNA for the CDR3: TGTGCCAGCAGTGACCTGGCAGGATATTACGAGCAGTACGTC.

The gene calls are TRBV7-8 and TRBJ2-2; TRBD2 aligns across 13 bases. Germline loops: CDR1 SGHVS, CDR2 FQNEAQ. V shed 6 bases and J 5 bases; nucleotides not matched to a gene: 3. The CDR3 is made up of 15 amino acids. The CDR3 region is CASSSGLAGTGELFF. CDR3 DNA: TGTGCCAGCAGTTCGGGACTAGCGGGAACCGGGGAGCTGTTTTTT.

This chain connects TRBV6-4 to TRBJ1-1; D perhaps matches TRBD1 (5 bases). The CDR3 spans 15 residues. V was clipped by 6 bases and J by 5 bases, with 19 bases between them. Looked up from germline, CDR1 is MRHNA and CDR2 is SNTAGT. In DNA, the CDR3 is TGTGCCAGCAGACCCGCCGGGGGGGGTGGAACTGAAGCTTTCTTT. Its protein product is CASRPAGGGGTEAFF.

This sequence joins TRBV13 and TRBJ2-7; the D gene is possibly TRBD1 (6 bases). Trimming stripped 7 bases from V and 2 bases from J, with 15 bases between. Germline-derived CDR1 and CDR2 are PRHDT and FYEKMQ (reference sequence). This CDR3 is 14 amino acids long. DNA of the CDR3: TGTGCCAGCACCGGCTTAGGGGGAGCCTACGAGCAGTACTTC. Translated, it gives CASTGLGGAYEQYF.